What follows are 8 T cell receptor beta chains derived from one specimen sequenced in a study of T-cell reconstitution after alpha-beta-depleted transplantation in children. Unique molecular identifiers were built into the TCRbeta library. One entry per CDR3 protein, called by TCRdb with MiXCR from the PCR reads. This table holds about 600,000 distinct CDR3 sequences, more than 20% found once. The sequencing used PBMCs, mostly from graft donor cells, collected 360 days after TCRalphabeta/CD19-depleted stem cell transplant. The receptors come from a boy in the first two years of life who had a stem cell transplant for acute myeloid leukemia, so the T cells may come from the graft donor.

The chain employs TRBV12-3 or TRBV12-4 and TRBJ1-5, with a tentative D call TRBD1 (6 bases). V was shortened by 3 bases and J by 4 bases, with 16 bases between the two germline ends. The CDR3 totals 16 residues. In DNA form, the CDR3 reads TGTGCCAGCAGTTTCACAGGGTCGAGACGGAATCAGCCCCAGCATTTT. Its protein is CASSFTGSRRNQPQHF.

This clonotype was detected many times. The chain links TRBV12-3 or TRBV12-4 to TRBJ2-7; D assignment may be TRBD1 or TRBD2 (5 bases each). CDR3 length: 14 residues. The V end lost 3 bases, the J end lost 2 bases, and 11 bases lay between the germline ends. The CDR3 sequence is CASSFGAQTYEQYF. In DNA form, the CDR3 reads TGTGCCAGCAGTTTCGGGGCGCAAACCTACGAGCAGTACTTC.

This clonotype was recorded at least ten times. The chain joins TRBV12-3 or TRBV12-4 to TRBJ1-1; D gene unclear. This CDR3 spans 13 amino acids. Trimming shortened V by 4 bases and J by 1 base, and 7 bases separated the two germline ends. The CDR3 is CASSSRQNTEAFF. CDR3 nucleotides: TGTGCCAGCAGTTCGCGACAGAACACTGAAGCTTTCTTT.

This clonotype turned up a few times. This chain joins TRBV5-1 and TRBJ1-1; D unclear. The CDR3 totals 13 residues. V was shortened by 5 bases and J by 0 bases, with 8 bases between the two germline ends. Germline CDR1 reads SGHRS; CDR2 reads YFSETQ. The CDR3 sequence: CASSVRLNTEAFF. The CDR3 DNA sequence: TGCGCCAGCAGTGTTCGTTTGAACACTGAAGCTTTCTTT. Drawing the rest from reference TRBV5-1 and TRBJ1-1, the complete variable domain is KAGVTQTPRYLIKTRGQQVTLSCSPISGHRSVSWYQQTPGQGLQFLFEYFSETQRNKGNFPGRFSGRQFSNSRSEMNVSTLELGDSALYLCASSVRLNTEAFFGQGTRLTVV.

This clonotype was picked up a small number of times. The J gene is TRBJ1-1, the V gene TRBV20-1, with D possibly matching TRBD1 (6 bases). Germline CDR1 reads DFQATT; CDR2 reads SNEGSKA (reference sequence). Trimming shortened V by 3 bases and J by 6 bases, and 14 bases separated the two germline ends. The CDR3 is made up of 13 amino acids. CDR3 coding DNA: TGCAGTGCTAGCACCGGGGGGCCCCCTGAAGCTTTCTTT. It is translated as CSASTGGPPEAFF.

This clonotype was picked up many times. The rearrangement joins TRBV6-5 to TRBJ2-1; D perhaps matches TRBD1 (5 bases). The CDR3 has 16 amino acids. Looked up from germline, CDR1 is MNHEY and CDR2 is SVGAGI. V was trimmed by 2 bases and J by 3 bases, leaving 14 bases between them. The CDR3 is CASSYLQASYYNEQFF. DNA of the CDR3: TGTGCCAGCAGTTACCTACAGGCTTCGTACTACAATGAGCAGTTCTTC.

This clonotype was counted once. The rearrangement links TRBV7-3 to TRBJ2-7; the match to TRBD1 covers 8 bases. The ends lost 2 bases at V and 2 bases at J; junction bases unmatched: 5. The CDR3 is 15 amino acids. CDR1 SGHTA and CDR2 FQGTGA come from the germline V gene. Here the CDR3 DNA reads TGTGCCAGCAGCTTAGCAGGGGGCCCGACCTACGAGCAGTACTTC. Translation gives CASSLAGGPTYEQYF.

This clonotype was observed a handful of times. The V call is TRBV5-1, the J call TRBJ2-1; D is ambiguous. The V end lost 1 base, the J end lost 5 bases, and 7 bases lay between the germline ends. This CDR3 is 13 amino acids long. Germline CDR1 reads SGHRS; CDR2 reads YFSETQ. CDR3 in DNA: TGCGCCAGCAGCTTGCAGGTAGACAATGAGCAGTTCTTC. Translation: CASSLQVDNEQFF.